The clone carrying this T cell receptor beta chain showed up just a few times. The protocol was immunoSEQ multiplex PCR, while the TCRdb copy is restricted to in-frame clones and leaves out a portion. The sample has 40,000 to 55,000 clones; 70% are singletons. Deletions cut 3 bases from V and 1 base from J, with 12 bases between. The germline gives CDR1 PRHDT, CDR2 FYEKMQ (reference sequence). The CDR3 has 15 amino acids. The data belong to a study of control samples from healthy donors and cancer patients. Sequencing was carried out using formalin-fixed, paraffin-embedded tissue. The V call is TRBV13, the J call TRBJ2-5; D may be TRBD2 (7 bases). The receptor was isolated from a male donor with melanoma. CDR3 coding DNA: TGTGCCAGCAGCTTGAGGGGGGGGGTCCAAGAGACCCAGTACTTC. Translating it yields CASSLRGGVQETQYF.